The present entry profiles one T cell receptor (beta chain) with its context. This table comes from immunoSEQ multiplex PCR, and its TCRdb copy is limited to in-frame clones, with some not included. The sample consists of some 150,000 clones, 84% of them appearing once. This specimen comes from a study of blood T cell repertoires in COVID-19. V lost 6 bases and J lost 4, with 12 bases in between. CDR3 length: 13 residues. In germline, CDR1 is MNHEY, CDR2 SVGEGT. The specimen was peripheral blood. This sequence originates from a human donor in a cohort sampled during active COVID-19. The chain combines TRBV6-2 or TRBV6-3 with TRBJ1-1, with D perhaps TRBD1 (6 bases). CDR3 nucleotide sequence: TGTGCCAGCAGCCTCCCAGGGGTCACTGAAGCTTTCTTT. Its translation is CASSLPGVTEAFF.